A selection of T cell receptor beta chains follows, all from one sample in a study of blood T cell repertoires in COVID-19. The assay was immunoSEQ multiplex PCR, and TCRdb's table has in-frame clones only and misses some. In the table there are a few hundred thousand clones, about 91% of which are singletons. The source material was peripheral blood. These receptors all stem from a woman aged 25 to 39 with COVID-19, enrolled during active disease. Each CDR3 is given with its conserved first and last residue. The order of the fields is CDR3 protein, CDR3 DNA, V gene, J gene, clone size, D gene. D genes are given only for firm matches. For some rows the clone size is stated as once, few or many, or as a class when expanded; others skip it.

CDR3aa: CASSQGRSGGYNEQFF
CDR3nt: TGCGCCAGCAGCCAAGGTCGGAGCGGGGGATACAATGAGCAGTTCTTC
v_gene: TRBV4-1
j_gene: TRBJ2-1
abundance: -
d_gene: TRBD2

CDR3aa: CASSGQGVRNTEAFF
CDR3nt: TGTGCCAGCAGTGGACAGGGGGTGAGGAACACTGAAGCTTTCTTT
v_gene: TRBV2
j_gene: TRBJ1-1
abundance: -
d_gene: TRBD1

CDR3aa: CASSPYEGTTGELFF
CDR3nt: TGTGCCAGCTCACCTTACGAGGGGACAACCGGGGAGCTGTTTTTT
v_gene: TRBV18
j_gene: TRBJ2-2
abundance: -
d_gene: -

CDR3aa: CASSPNDPGIGQYF
CDR3nt: TGTGCCAGCAGCCCAAACGATCCAGGGATCGGGCAGTATTTT
v_gene: TRBV9
j_gene: TRBJ2-3
abundance: -
d_gene: -

CDR3aa: CASSAGFVTEAFF
CDR3nt: TGTGCCAGTAGCGCAGGGTTCGTCACTGAAGCTTTCTTT
v_gene: TRBV19
j_gene: TRBJ1-1
abundance: -
d_gene: -

CDR3aa: CASRLADTGELFF
CDR3nt: TGTGCCAGCAGACTAGCGGACACCGGGGAGCTGTTTTTT
v_gene: TRBV9
j_gene: TRBJ2-2
abundance: once
d_gene: TRBD2

CDR3aa: CASRETGAGYTF
CDR3nt: TGTGCCAGCAGGGAGACAGGGGCTGGCTACACCTTC
v_gene: TRBV2
j_gene: TRBJ1-2
abundance: -
d_gene: TRBD1

CDR3aa: CATSRGWGGDQPQHF
CDR3nt: TGTGCCACCAGCAGGGGATGGGGCGGTGATCAGCCCCAGCATTTT
v_gene: TRBV15
j_gene: TRBJ1-5
abundance: once
d_gene: -

CDR3aa: CASSLGQNYGYTF
CDR3nt: TGTGCCAGCAGCCTGGGACAGAACTATGGCTACACCTTC
v_gene: TRBV5-4
j_gene: TRBJ1-2
abundance: -
d_gene: TRBD1

CDR3aa: CASSVAEDSINF
CDR3nt: TGTGCCAGCAGCGTAGCGGAGGACTCAATTAACTTC
v_gene: TRBV9
j_gene: TRBJ2-5
abundance: -
d_gene: -

CDR3aa: CASSLGLAVYNEQFF
CDR3nt: TGTGCCAGCAGCTTAGGGCTAGCGGTGTACAATGAGCAGTTCTTC
v_gene: TRBV11-2
j_gene: TRBJ2-1
abundance: -
d_gene: TRBD2

CDR3aa: CASSLAAAGEQFF
CDR3nt: TGTGCCAGCAGCTTAGCGGCAGCGGGTGAGCAGTTCTTC
v_gene: TRBV7-9
j_gene: TRBJ2-1
abundance: -
d_gene: -

CDR3aa: CASSTRDSLSEAFF
CDR3nt: TGTGCCAGCAGCACCCGGGACAGTCTTTCTGAAGCTTTCTTT
v_gene: TRBV3-1/TRBV3-2
j_gene: TRBJ1-1
abundance: -
d_gene: TRBD1

CDR3aa: CASSVAGGSGTDTQYF
CDR3nt: TGTGCCAGCAGCGTAGCGGGGGGGTCCGGCACAGATACGCAGTATTTT
v_gene: TRBV6-4
j_gene: TRBJ2-3
abundance: -
d_gene: TRBD2

CDR3aa: CASSRDRWYHNSPLHF
CDR3nt: TGTGCCAGCAGCCGGGACAGGTGGTACCATAATTCACCCCTCCACTTT
v_gene: TRBV5-5
j_gene: TRBJ1-6
abundance: -
d_gene: TRBD1

CDR3aa: CASSIPGIFQPQHF
CDR3nt: TGTGCCAGCAGCATTCCAGGGATTTTTCAGCCCCAGCATTTT
v_gene: TRBV28
j_gene: TRBJ1-5
abundance: -
d_gene: -

CDR3aa: CASSPVKGWRGPSETQYF
CDR3nt: TGTGCCAGCAGCCCGGTGAAGGGATGGCGGGGTCCTTCGGAGACCCAGTACTTC
v_gene: TRBV7-8
j_gene: TRBJ2-5
abundance: -
d_gene: -

CDR3aa: CASRTGQVYGYTF
CDR3nt: TGTGCCAGCAGAACCGGACAGGTCTATGGCTACACCTTC
v_gene: TRBV6-5
j_gene: TRBJ1-2
abundance: once
d_gene: TRBD1

CDR3aa: CASSPPVGGRNEQFF
CDR3nt: TGTGCCAGCTCACCACCAGTGGGGGGGAGGAATGAGCAGTTCTTC
v_gene: TRBV18
j_gene: TRBJ2-1
abundance: few
d_gene: TRBD2

CDR3aa: CSVESRGREEKLFF
CDR3nt: TGCAGCGTTGAGTCAAGGGGGCGAGAAGAAAAACTGTTTTTT
v_gene: TRBV29-1
j_gene: TRBJ1-4
abundance: -
d_gene: TRBD1

CDR3aa: CASSPTGLNYGYTF
CDR3nt: TGTGCCAGCAGCCCGACAGGGCTCAACTATGGCTACACCTTC
v_gene: TRBV6-5
j_gene: TRBJ1-2
abundance: -
d_gene: TRBD1

CDR3aa: CASSQAWRAQKAFF
CDR3nt: TGTGCCAGCAGCCAAGCGTGGAGGGCCCAAAAAGCTTTCTTT
v_gene: TRBV3-1/TRBV3-2
j_gene: TRBJ1-1
abundance: -
d_gene: -

CDR3aa: CASSRLVGSLYNEQFF
CDR3nt: TGTGCCAGCAGTCGACTAGTAGGGAGCCTTTACAATGAGCAGTTCTTC
v_gene: TRBV6-2/TRBV6-3
j_gene: TRBJ2-1
abundance: -
d_gene: -

CDR3aa: CASSLSGDGYTF
CDR3nt: TGTGCCAGCAGTTTATCGGGGGATGGCTACACCTTC
v_gene: TRBV28
j_gene: TRBJ1-2
abundance: -
d_gene: -

CDR3aa: CASSLGSGITDTQYF
CDR3nt: TGTGCCAGCAGCTTAGGTAGCGGGATCACAGATACGCAGTATTTT
v_gene: TRBV7-2
j_gene: TRBJ2-3
abundance: -
d_gene: TRBD2

CDR3aa: CASKRTGSGYTF
CDR3nt: TGTGCCAGCAAAAGGACAGGGAGTGGCTACACCTTC
v_gene: TRBV6-5
j_gene: TRBJ1-2
abundance: -
d_gene: TRBD1

CDR3aa: CASSQDFRQTYEQYF
CDR3nt: TGTGCCAGCAGCCAAGATTTTCGACAGACCTACGAGCAGTACTTC
v_gene: TRBV4-2
j_gene: TRBJ2-7
abundance: few
d_gene: -

CDR3aa: CSARTGPEAFF
CDR3nt: TGCAGTGCTAGGACAGGACCTGAAGCTTTCTTT
v_gene: TRBV20-1
j_gene: TRBJ1-1
abundance: -
d_gene: -

CDR3aa: CASSEGRGRTSSWNNSPLHF
CDR3nt: TGTGCCAGCAGTGAAGGAAGGGGCAGGACAAGCTCGTGGAATAATTCACCCCTCCACTTT
v_gene: TRBV2
j_gene: TRBJ1-6
abundance: -
d_gene: -

CDR3aa: CASSSSGSYNEQFF
CDR3nt: TGTGCCAGCAGCTCCTCCGGCTCCTACAATGAGCAGTTCTTC
v_gene: TRBV5-6
j_gene: TRBJ2-1
abundance: -
d_gene: -

CDR3aa: CASSPTGTYGYTF
CDR3nt: TGTGCCAGCAGCCCGACAGGTACCTATGGCTACACCTTC
v_gene: TRBV7-9
j_gene: TRBJ1-2
abundance: few
d_gene: -

CDR3aa: CASSSRGLAAEEQFF
CDR3nt: TGTGCCAGCAGTTCTCGCGGACTAGCGGCGGAGGAGCAGTTCTTC
v_gene: TRBV2
j_gene: TRBJ2-1
abundance: -
d_gene: TRBD2

CDR3aa: CASSADRNTEAFF
CDR3nt: TGCGCCAGCAGCGCGGACAGGAACACTGAAGCTTTCTTT
v_gene: TRBV10-1
j_gene: TRBJ1-1
abundance: -
d_gene: -

CDR3aa: CASSLDYTGELFF
CDR3nt: TGTGCCAGCAGCTTAGACTACACCGGGGAGCTGTTTTTT
v_gene: TRBV11-3
j_gene: TRBJ2-2
abundance: -
d_gene: -

CDR3aa: CASSLVGLPDNSPLHF
CDR3nt: TGTGCCAGCAGCTTAGTTGGGCTGCCAGATAATTCACCCCTCCACTTT
v_gene: TRBV11-2
j_gene: TRBJ1-6
abundance: few
d_gene: -

CDR3aa: CASSRGQGYTGELFF
CDR3nt: TGTGCCAGCAGCAGGGGACAGGGATACACCGGGGAGCTGTTTTTT
v_gene: TRBV5-8
j_gene: TRBJ2-2
abundance: -
d_gene: TRBD1

CDR3aa: CASSPGAPQGTEAFF
CDR3nt: TGTGCCAGCAGCCCCGGGGCTCCACAGGGCACTGAAGCTTTCTTT
v_gene: TRBV27
j_gene: TRBJ1-1
abundance: -
d_gene: -

CDR3aa: CASSSEGLSSYNSPLHF
CDR3nt: TGTGCCAGCAGCTCGGAGGGTCTAAGCTCCTATAATTCACCCCTCCACTTT
v_gene: TRBV5-6
j_gene: TRBJ1-6
abundance: -
d_gene: -

CDR3aa: CASSYSRTAYEQYF
CDR3nt: TGTGCCAGCAGTTACTCGAGGACTGCCTACGAGCAGTACTTC
v_gene: TRBV6-5
j_gene: TRBJ2-7
abundance: -
d_gene: -

CDR3aa: CASSPATGGVYNEQFF
CDR3nt: TGTGCCAGCTCCCCAGCAACAGGGGGCGTGTACAATGAGCAGTTCTTC
v_gene: TRBV18
j_gene: TRBJ2-1
abundance: -
d_gene: TRBD1

CDR3aa: CASSFPPRNTEAFF
CDR3nt: TGTGCCAGCAGTTTCCCTCCGAGGAACACTGAAGCTTTCTTT
v_gene: TRBV6-2/TRBV6-3
j_gene: TRBJ1-1
abundance: -
d_gene: -

CDR3aa: CASSYRGEEYGYTF
CDR3nt: TGTGCCAGCAGTTACCGAGGGGAGGAGTATGGCTACACCTTC
v_gene: TRBV27
j_gene: TRBJ1-2
abundance: -
d_gene: -

CDR3aa: CASSRNRGGNTGELFF
CDR3nt: TGCGCCAGCAGCCGCAACAGGGGAGGGAACACCGGGGAGCTGTTTTTT
v_gene: TRBV5-1
j_gene: TRBJ2-2
abundance: -
d_gene: -

CDR3aa: CASSLYPSREQFF
CDR3nt: TGCGCCAGCAGCTTGTACCCCTCCCGGGAGCAGTTCTTC
v_gene: TRBV5-1
j_gene: TRBJ2-1
abundance: -
d_gene: -

CDR3aa: CAWSGTSGGALETQYF
CDR3nt: TGTGCCTGGAGTGGGACTAGCGGGGGGGCCCTCGAGACCCAGTACTTC
v_gene: TRBV30
j_gene: TRBJ2-5
abundance: -
d_gene: TRBD2